This TCR beta chain was recovered during a study of OX40 agonist ivuxolimab in advanced cancers. Per germline, CDR1 LNHDA and CDR2 SQIVND (reference sequence). The CDR3 has 15 residues. Unmatched junction bases numbered 6, after V lost 3 bases and J lost 6 bases. The method was immunoSEQ multiplex PCR; TCRdb's version includes in-frame clones alone and lacks a portion of them. The profile shows roughly 100,000 clones, 90% of them singletons. The chain joins TRBV19 to TRBJ2-1, with 9 positions matching TRBD1. The specimen was CD4+ or CD8+ T cells sorted from blood, collected in a trial of the OX40 agonist ivuxolimab. The receptor's source is an adult with an advanced solid tumor such as melanoma, head and neck, liver or kidney cancer. The CDR3 nucleotides read TGTGCCAGTAGTATTACCGGGACAGGGTTCAATGAGCAGTTCTTC. Its protein is CASSITGTGFNEQFF.